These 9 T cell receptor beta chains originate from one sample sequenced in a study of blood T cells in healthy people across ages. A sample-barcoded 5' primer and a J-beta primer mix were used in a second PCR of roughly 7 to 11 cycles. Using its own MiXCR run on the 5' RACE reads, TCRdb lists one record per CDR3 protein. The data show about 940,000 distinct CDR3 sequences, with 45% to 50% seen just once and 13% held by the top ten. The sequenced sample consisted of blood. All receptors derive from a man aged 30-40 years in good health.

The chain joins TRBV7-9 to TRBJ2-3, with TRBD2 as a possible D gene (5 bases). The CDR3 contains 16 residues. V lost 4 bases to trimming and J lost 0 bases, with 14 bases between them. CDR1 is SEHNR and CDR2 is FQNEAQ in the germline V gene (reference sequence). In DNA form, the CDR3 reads TGTGCCAGCAGCTACGGACGGGAAACTAGCACAGATACGCAGTATTTT. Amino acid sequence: CASSYGRETSTDTQYF.

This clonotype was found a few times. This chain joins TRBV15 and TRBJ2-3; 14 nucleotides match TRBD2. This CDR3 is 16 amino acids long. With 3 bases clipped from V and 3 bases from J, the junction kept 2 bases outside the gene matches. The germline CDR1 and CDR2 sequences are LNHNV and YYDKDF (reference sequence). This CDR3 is CATSRTSGGATDTQYF. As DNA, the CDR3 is TGTGCCACCAGCAGGACTAGCGGGGGGGCTACAGATACGCAGTATTTT.

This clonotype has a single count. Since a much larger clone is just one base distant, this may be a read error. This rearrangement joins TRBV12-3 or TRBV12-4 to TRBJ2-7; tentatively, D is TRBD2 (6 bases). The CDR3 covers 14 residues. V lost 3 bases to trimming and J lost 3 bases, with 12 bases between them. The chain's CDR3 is CASSLGGTCYEQYF. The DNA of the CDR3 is TGTGCCAGCAGTTTGGGGGGAACCTGCTACGAGCAGTACTTC.

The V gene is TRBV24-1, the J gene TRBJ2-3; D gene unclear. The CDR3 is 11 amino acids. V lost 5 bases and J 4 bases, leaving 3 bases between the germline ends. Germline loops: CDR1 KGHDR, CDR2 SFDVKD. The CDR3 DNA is TGTGCCACCAGTGCGGCAGATACGCAGTATTTT. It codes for CATSAADTQYF.

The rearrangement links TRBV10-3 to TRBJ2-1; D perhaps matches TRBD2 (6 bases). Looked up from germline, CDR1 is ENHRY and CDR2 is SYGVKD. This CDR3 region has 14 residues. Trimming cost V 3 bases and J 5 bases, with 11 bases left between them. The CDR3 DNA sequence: TGTGCCATCAGTGAAGTCGGAGGGGACAATGAGCAGTTCTTC. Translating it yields CAISEVGGDNEQFF.

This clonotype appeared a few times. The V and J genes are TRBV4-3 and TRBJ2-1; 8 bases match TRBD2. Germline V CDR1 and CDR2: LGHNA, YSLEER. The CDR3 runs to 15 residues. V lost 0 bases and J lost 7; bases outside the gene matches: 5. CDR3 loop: CASSQERGGRNEQFF. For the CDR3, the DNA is TGCGCCAGCAGCCAAGAACGGGGGGGCAGAAATGAGCAGTTCTTC.

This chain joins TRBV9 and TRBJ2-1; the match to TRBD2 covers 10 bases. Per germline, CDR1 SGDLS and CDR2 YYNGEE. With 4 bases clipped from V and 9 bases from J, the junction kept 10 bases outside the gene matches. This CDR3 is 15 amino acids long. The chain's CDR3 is CASSPWASGGPEQFF. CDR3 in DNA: TGTGCCAGCAGCCCTTGGGCTAGCGGGGGTCCTGAGCAGTTCTTC.

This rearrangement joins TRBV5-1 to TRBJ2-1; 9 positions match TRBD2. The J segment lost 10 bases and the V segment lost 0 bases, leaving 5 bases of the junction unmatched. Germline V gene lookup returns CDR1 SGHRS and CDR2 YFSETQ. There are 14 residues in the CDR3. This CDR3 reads CASSLEVSGGEQFF. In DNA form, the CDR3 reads TGCGCCAGCAGCTTGGAGGTTAGCGGGGGAGAGCAGTTCTTC.

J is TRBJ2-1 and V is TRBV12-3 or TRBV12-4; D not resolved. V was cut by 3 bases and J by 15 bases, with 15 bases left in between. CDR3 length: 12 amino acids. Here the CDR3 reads CASSFSRVGWFF. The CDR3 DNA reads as TGTGCCAGCAGTTTTTCCCGGGTTGGGTGGTTCTTC.